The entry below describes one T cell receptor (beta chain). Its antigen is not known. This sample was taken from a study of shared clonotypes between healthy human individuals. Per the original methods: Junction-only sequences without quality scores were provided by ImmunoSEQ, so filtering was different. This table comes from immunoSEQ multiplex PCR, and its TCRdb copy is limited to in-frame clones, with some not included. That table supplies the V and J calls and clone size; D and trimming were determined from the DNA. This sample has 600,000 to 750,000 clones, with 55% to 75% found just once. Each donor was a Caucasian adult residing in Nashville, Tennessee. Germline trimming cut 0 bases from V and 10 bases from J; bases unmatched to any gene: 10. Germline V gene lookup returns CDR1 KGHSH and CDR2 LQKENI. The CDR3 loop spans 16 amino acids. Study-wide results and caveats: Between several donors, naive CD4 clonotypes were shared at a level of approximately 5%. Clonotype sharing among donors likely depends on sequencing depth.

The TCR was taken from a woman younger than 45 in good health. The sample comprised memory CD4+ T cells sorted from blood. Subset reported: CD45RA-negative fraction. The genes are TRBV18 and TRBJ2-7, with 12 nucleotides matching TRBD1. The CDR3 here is CASSPPGQGAPKGQYF. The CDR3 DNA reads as TGTGCCAGCTCACCACCGGGACAGGGGGCGCCTAAAGGACAGTACTTC.